The clone carrying this T cell receptor beta chain has only one observation. The V gene lost 8 bases and the J gene lost 7 bases, with 18 bases spanning the gap. The CDR3 has 14 residues. CDR1 and CDR2 (germline): SNHLY, FYNNEI. Data came from immunoSEQ multiplex PCR; TCRdb stores just in-frame clones and leaves some out. The repertoire has about 58,000 clones, about 88% of them found once; the top ten carry roughly 8%. This entry is derived from a study of blood T cell repertoires in COVID-19. Study-wide background: PBMCs, B-cell-depleted T cells, or T cells were the source of the cDNA or gDNA that made up the material.

The V gene is TRBV2, the J gene TRBJ2-1; a weak D match, TRBD2 (7 bases). The sample consisted of peripheral blood. The clonotype was recovered from a woman in her seventies with active COVID-19. The CDR3 nucleotides are TGTGCCAGCCATTGGGAGGGAGGACAGAATGAGCAGTTCTTC. It yields the protein CASHWEGGQNEQFF.